A single sample is the source of the 7 T cell receptor beta chains below, sequenced in a study of early T cells in non-severe SARS-CoV-2 infection. TCRdb called the 5' RACE reads again in MiXCR, with one record for every CDR3 protein. The sample lists 75,000 or so distinct CDR3 sequences, about 11% occurring once. The sequencing input was whole blood. These receptors came from an adult who was a healthcare worker with PCR-confirmed SARS-CoV-2 infection or an uninfected control (not recorded which).

The chain uses TRBV10-3 and TRBJ2-3; 12 bases align to TRBD2. CDR3 size: 15 residues. Germline CDR1 is ENHRY and CDR2 is SYGVKD. Losses at the gene ends were 8 bases for V and 0 bases for J; bases not matched to a gene: 3. Written as DNA, the CDR3 is TGTGCCATCCGGGGACTAGCGGGCAGCACAGATACGCAGTATTTT. It yields the protein CAIRGLAGSTDTQYF.

In its sample, this clonotype was seen many times. The chain joins TRBV7-6 to TRBJ2-3; D not resolved. The V end lost 2 bases, the J end lost 2 bases, and 17 bases lay between the germline ends. This CDR3 is built from 17 residues. Per the germline V gene, CDR1 is SGHVS and CDR2 is FNYEAQ. CDR3 region: CASSLNNGPLFTDTQYF. Here the CDR3 DNA reads TGTGCCAGCAGCTTAAATAACGGGCCTCTTTTCACAGATACGCAGTATTTT.

Many counts were recorded for this clonotype. The V gene is TRBV3-1, the J gene TRBJ2-1; 9 bases are shared with TRBD1. This CDR3 is 15 amino acids long. The germline CDR1 and CDR2 sequences are LGHDT and YNNKEL (reference sequence). The ends lost 5 bases at V and 8 bases at J; junction bases unmatched: 10. This chain's CDR3 is CASSTGQGKGHEQFF. The CDR3 DNA reads as TGTGCCAGCAGCACCGGACAGGGGAAGGGGCATGAGCAGTTCTTC.

This clonotype came up many times. The J gene is TRBJ2-3, the V gene TRBV20-1; 10 bases align to TRBD2. This CDR3 spans 15 amino acids. From germline, CDR1 is DFQATT and CDR2 SNEGSKA (reference sequence). V lost 3 bases to trimming and J lost 4 bases; unmatched junction nucleotides: 7. The CDR3 spells CSASRLAGGADTQYF. CDR3 coding DNA: TGCAGTGCTAGTAGATTAGCGGGGGGTGCAGATACGCAGTATTTT.

The DNA of the CDR3 is TGCAGTGCAGGGGGGCCACGACCCACAGATACGCAGTATTTT. Its translation: CSAGGPRPTDTQYF. The rearrangement joins TRBV20-1 to TRBJ2-3; D tentatively fits TRBD1 or TRBD2 (6 bases each). Germline-derived CDR1 and CDR2 are DFQATT and SNEGSKA (reference sequence). There are 14 residues in the CDR3. The V and J ends lost 6 bases and 2 bases respectively, with 15 bases between them.

This clonotype occurred many times. CDR3 in amino acids: CASSSAGQVLGATQYF. CDR3 DNA sequence: TGTGCCAGCAGTTCCGCTGGACAGGTTCTCGGGGCGACCCAGTACTTC. The V gene is TRBV6-6, the J gene TRBJ2-5; 7 positions agree with TRBD1. The germline gives CDR1 MNHNY, CDR2 SVGAGI (reference sequence). After removal of 4 bases from V and 7 bases from J, the junction contained 15 bases not matched to a gene. The CDR3 covers 16 residues.

In its sample, this clonotype was seen many times. V is TRBV14 and J is TRBJ2-1, with D possibly being TRBD2 (6 bases). The CDR3 length is 14 residues. Germline V gene lookup returns CDR1 SGHDN and CDR2 FVKESK. The V end was cut by 0 bases, the J end by 11 bases, with 14 bases between. CDR3 nucleotides: TGTGCCAGCAGCCAAGAAGCGGGCGGCAGGAAGCAGTTCTTC. Its protein product is CASSQEAGGRKQFF.